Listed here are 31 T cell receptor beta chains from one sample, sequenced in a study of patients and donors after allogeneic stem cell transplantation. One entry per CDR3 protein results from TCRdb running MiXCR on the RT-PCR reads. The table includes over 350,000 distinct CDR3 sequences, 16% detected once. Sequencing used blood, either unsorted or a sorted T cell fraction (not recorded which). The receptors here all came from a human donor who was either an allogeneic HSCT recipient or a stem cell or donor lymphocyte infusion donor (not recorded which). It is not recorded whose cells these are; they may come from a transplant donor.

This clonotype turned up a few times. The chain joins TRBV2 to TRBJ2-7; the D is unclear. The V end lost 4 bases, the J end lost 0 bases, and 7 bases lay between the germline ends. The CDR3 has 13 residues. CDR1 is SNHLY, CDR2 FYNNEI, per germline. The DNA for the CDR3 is TGTGCCAGCAGTGGGCAGATCTCCTACGAGCAGTACTTC. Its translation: CASSGQISYEQYF.

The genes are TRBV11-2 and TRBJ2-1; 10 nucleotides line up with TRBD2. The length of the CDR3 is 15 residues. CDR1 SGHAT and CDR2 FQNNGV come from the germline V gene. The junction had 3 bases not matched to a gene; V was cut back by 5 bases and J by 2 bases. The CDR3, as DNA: TGTGCCAGCAGCGTGCTAGCGGGGGCCTACAATGAGCAGTTCTTC. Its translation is CASSVLAGAYNEQFF. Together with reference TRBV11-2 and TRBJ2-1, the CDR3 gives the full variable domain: EAGVAQSPRYKIIEKRQSVAFWCNPISGHATLYWYQQILGQGPKLLIQFQNNGVVDDSQLPKDRFSAERLKGVDSTLKIQPAKLEDSAVYLCASSVLAGAYNEQFFGPGTRLTVL.

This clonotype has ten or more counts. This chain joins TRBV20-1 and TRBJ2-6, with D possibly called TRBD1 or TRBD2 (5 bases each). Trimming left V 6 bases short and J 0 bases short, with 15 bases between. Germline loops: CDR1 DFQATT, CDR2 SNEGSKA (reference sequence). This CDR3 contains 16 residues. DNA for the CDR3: TGCAGTGCCTGGGGGACGGAATACTCTGGGGCCAACGTCCTGACTTTC. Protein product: CSAWGTEYSGANVLTF.

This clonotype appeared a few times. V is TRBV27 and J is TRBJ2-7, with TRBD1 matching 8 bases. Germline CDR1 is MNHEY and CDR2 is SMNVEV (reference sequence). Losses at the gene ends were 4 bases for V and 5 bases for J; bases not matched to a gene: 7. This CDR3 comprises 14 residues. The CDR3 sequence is CASSYQGAGDEQYF. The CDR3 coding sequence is TGTGCCAGCAGTTATCAGGGGGCTGGGGACGAGCAGTACTTC.

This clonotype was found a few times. The CDR3 DNA sequence: TGTGCCAGCAGCGTAGGGGGGCTAATCGAGGAGCTGTTTTTT. Translated, it gives CASSVGGLIEELFF. The rearrangement links TRBV9 to TRBJ2-2; D might be TRBD1 (6 bases). This CDR3 comprises 14 residues. Trimming removed 0 bases at V and 10 bases at J, with 13 bases between. Per germline, CDR1 SGDLS and CDR2 YYNGEE.

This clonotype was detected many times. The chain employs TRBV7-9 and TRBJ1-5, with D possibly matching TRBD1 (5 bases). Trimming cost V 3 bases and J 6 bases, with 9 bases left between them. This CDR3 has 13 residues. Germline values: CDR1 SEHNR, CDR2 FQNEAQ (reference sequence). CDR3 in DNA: TGTGCCAGCAGCTTGGGGGGAGTTCAGCCCCAGCATTTT. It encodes CASSLGGVQPQHF.

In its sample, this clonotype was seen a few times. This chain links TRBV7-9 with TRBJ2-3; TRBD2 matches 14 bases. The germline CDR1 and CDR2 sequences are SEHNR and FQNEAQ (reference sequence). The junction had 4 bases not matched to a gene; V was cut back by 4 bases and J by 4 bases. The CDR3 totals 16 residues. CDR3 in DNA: TGTGCCAGCAGCTCGAGACTAGCGGGAGGGTCAGATACGCAGTATTTT. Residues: CASSSRLAGGSDTQYF.

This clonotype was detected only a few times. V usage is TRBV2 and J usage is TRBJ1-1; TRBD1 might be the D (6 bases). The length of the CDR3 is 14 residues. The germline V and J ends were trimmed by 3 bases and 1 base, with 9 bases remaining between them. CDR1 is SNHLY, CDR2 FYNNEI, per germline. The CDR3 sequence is CASSDEGGNTEAFF. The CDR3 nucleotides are TGTGCCAGCAGTGATGAGGGGGGGAACACTGAAGCTTTCTTT.

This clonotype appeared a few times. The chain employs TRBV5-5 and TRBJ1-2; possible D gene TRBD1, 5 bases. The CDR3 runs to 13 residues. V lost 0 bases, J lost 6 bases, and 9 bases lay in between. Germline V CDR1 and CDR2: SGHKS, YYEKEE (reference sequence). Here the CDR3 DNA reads TGTGCCAGCAGCTTGGGGGGGGTTGATGGCTACACCTTC. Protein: CASSLGGVDGYTF. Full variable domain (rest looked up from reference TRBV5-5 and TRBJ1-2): DAGVTQSPTHLIKTRGQQVTLRCSPISGHKSVSWYQQVLGQGPQFIFQYYEKEERGRGNFPDRFSARQFPNYSSELNVNALLLGDSALYLCASSLGGVDGYTFGSGTRLTVV.

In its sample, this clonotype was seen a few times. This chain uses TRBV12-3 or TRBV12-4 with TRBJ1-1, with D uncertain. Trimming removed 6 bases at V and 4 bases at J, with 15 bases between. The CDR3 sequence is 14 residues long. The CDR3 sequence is CASRVHRLGTEAFF. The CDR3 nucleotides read TGTGCCAGCAGGGTCCACCGATTGGGCACTGAAGCTTTCTTT.

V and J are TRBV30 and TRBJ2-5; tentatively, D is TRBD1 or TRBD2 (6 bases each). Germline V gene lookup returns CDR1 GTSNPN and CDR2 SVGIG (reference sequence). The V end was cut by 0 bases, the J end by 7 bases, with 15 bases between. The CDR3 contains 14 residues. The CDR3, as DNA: TGTGCCTGGAGTGTATTGGGGGGCCCGGGGACCCAGTACTTC. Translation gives CAWSVLGGPGTQYF.

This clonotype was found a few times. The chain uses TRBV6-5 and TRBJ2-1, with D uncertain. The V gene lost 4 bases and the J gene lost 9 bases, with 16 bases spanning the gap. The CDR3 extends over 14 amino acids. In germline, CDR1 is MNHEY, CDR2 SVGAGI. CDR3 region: CASSSGSGRVEQFF. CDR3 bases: TGTGCCAGCAGTTCTGGTTCCGGACGGGTTGAGCAGTTCTTC.

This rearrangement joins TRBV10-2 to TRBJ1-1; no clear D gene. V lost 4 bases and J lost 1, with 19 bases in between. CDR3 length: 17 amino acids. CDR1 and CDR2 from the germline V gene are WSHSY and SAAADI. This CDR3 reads CASSGLVRTRGNTEAFF. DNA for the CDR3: TGCGCCAGCAGTGGATTGGTACGCACCCGGGGGAACACTGAAGCTTTCTTT.

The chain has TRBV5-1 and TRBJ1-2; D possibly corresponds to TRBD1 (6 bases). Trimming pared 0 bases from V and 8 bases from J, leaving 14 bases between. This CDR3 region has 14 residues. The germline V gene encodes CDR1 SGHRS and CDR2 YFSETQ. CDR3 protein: CASSLGSGDGGYTF. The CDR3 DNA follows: TGCGCCAGCAGCTTGGGATCAGGGGATGGAGGCTACACCTTC.

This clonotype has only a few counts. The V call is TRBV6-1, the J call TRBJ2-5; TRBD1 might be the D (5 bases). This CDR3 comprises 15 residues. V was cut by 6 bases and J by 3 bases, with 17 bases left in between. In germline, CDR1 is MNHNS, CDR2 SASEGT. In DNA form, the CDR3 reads TGTGCCAGCAGGCCATACAGGAGATTGGAAGAGACCCAGTACTTC. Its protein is CASRPYRRLEETQYF.

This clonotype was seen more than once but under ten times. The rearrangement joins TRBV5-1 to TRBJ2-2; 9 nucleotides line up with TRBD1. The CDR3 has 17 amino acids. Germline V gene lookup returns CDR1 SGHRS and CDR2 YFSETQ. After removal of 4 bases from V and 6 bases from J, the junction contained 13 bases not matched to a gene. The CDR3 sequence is CASSPGQGLSGPGELFF. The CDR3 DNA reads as TGCGCCAGCAGCCCGGGACAGGGATTGAGTGGCCCCGGGGAGCTGTTTTTT.

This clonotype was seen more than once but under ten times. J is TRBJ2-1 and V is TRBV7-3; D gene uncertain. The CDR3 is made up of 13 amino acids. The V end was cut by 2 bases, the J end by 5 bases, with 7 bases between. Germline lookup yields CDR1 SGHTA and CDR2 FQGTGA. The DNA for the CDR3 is TGTGCCAGCAGCTTAGGAACAAACAATGAGCAGTTCTTC. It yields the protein CASSLGTNNEQFF. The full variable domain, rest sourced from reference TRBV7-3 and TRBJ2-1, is GAGVSQTPSNKVTEKGKYVELRCDPISGHTALYWYRQSLGQGPEFLIYFQGTGAADDSGLPNDRFFAVRPEGSVSTLKIQRTERGDSAVYLCASSLGTNNEQFFGPGTRLTVL.

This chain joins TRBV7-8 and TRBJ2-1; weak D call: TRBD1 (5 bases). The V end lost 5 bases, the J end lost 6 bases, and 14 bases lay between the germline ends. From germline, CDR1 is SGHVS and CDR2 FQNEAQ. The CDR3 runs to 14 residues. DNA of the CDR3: TGTGCCAGCAGCCCACCGACAGTACGCAATGAGCAGTTCTTC. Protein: CASSPPTVRNEQFF.

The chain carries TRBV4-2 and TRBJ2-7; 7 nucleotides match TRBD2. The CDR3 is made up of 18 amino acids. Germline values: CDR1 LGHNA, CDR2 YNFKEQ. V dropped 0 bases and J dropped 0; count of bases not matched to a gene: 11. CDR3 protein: CASSQDLSAGVISYEQYF. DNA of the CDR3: TGTGCCAGCAGCCAAGATTTGTCGGCGGGAGTAATCTCCTACGAGCAGTACTTC.

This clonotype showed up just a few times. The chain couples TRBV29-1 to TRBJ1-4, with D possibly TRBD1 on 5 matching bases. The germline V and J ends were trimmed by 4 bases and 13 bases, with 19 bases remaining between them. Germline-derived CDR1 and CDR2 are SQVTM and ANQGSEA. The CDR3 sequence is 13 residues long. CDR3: CSVAIGGYGTLFF. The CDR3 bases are TGCAGCGTTGCGATCGGGGGGTACGGGACACTGTTTTTT.

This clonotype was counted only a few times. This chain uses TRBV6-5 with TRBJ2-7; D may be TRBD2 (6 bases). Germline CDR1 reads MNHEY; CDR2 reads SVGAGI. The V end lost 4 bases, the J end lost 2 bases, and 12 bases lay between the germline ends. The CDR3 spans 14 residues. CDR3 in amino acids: CASSSRDLTYEQYF. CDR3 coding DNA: TGTGCCAGCAGTTCCCGGGACTTAACCTACGAGCAGTACTTC.

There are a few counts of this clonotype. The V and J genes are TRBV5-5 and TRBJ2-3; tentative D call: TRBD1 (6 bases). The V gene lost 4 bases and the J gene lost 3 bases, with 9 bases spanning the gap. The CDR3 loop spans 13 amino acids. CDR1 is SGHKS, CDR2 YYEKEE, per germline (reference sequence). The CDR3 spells CASSQQGTDTQYF. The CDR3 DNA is TGTGCCAGCAGCCAACAGGGTACAGATACGCAGTATTTT.

Here the CDR3 reads CASSVDTGKEYGYTF. The CDR3 region has the DNA TGTGCCAGCAGCGTAGATACAGGGAAGGAATATGGCTACACCTTC. This chain connects TRBV9 to TRBJ1-2; the D gene is possibly TRBD1 (6 bases). The CDR3 extends over 15 amino acids. Germline V gene lookup returns CDR1 SGDLS and CDR2 YYNGEE. V dropped 0 bases and J dropped 5 bases, with 14 bases sitting between them.

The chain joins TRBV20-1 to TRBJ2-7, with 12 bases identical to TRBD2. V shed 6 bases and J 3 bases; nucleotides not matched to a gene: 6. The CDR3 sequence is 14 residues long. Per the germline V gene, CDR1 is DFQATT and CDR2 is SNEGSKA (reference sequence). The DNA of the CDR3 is TGCAGTGCAATGGGACTAGCGGGTTTCTACGAGCAGTACTTC. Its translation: CSAMGLAGFYEQYF.

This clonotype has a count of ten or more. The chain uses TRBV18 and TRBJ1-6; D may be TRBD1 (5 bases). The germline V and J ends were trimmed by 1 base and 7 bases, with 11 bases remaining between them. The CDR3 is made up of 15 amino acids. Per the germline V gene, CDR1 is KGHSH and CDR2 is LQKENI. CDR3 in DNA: TGTGCCAGCTCACCACGAAGGCAGGGAAATTCACCCCTCCACTTT. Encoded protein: CASSPRRQGNSPLHF.

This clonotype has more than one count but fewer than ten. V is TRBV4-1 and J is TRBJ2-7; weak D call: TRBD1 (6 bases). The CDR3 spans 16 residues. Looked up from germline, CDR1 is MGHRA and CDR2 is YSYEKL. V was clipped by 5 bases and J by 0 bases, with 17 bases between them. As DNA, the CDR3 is TGCGCCAGCAGCGACGTTATACAGGGCAGCTCCTACGAGCAGTACTTC. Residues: CASSDVIQGSSYEQYF.

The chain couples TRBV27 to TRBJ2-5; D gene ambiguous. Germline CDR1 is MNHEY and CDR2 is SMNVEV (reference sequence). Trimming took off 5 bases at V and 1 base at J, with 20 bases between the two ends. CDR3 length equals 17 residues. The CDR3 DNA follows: TGTGCCAGCAGTCCGCCTCCGGTGAAGGCAGGCCAAGAGACCCAGTACTTC. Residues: CASSPPPVKAGQETQYF.

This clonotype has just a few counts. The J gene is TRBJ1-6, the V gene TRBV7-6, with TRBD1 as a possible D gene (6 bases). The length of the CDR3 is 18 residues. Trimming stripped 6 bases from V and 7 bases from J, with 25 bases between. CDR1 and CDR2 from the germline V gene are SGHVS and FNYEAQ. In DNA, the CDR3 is TGTGCCAGCAGGGGGGAACAGGGCAGGTTAACGCCAAATTCACCCCTCCACTTT. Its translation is CASRGEQGRLTPNSPLHF.

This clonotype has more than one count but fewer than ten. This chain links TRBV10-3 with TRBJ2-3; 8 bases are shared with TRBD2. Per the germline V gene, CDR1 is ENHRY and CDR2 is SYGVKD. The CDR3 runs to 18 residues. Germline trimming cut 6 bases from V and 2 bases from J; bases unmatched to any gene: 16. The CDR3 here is CAIRPPLGAGAYTDTQYF. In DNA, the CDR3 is TGTGCCATCAGGCCCCCCCTCGGAGCGGGAGCGTACACAGATACGCAGTATTTT.

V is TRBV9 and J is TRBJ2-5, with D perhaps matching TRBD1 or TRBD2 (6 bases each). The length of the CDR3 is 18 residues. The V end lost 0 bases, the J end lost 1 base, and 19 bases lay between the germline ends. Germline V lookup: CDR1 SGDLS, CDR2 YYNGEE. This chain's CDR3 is CASSVGEGGGILQETQYF. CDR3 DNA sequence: TGTGCCAGCAGCGTAGGAGAGGGGGGCGGAATCCTCCAAGAGACCCAGTACTTC.

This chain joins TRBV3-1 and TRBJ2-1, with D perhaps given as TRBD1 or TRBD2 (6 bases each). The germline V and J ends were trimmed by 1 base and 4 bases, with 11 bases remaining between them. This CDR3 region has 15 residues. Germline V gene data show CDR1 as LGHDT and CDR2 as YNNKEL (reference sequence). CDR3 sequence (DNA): TGTGCCAGCAGCCAAGTCTCGGGGGCATACAATGAGCAGTTCTTC. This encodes CASSQVSGAYNEQFF.